This T cell receptor beta chain comes out of a study of T cells in Graves' hyperthyroidism and ophthalmopathy (dated by TCRdb to the late 2010s). For context, the study as a whole: Peripheral blood was collected at initial diagnosis, before any treatment. TCR V-J signatures able to tell the groups apart were searched for in a discovery cohort of 95 to 100 patients, of whom roughly 42 had Graves' ophthalmopathy and about 60 had stable Graves' hyperthyroidism. Prospective prediction of ophthalmopathy was tested in an independent validation cohort consisting of about 20 hyperthyroidism patients and around 17 patients who later progressed to ophthalmopathy. For training and testing, the 80 to 100 patients in the discovery cohort were randomly divided in a 7:3 ratio. The study also compared thyroid tissue and blood T-cell repertoires from 5 to 7 Graves' hyperthyroidism patients. Once sampling was done, hyperthyroidism patients were given methimazole at a starting dose of 30 mg daily, whereas ophthalmopathy patients were given high-dose intravenous methylprednisolone. According to the paper, TCR Vbeta CDR3 sequencing was carried out on more than 120 peripheral blood samples, which came from 40 to 45 ophthalmopathy, under 85 hyperthyroidism and roughly 17 progressor patients. What the study reported, not specific to this receptor: In cross-validation, a model built on a 13 V-J signature told ophthalmopathy apart from stable hyperthyroidism with about 90% sensitivity and about 81% specificity, and in testing the same model reached 80%/75%. Sample size was not statistically predetermined, and investigators were not blinded to group allocation. In validation, the model predicted progression to ophthalmopathy a median of around six months before onset, with about 70% sensitivity and roughly 77% specificity. Most expanded thyroid clonotypes (frequency above 0.001) were also detected in blood, a finding suggesting that blood repertoires may reflect thyroid immune responses.

Details on this clonotype: The target of this receptor is not known. No much larger clonotype is one base removed from it; base qualities were not supplied.

According to the germline V gene (reference sequence), CDR1 reads LNHDA and CDR2 reads SQIVND. Trimming costs V 7 bases and J 4 bases, and their ends lie 10 bases apart. Its CDR3 holds 12 amino acids, cysteine through phenylalanine. The kept DNA is CDR3 alone, 36 bases in frame from the first base. TCR beta CDR3 regions were amplified from RNA transcripts. The first round of RT-PCR for the TCR CDR3 was performed with the HTBI primer set and the Qiagen OneStep RT-PCR kit. The libraries were constructed in a second round of multiplex PCR and then size-selected and purified. Libraries were sequenced paired-end with 100 bp reads on an Illumina HiSeq2000. The authors processed their data as follows. SOAPnuke was used to process the raw data, removing reads that contained adapters or uncalled bases, had a mean Phred below 15, or lacked an exact match to the constant primer or identifier. High-quality paired reads were merged using COPE v1.2.5, and each unique nucleotide sequence was defined as a clonotype. MiTCR v1.1 was used to align clonotypes to the IMGT TRBV, TRBD and TRBJ reference segments. The analysis included only V-J combinations with a frequency above 0.0001, which together covered approximately 99% of the repertoires. A TCS score was defined as the ratio between F50 (clonal expansion) and ExV (chaos), using BLOSUM62-based TCRdist between CDR3 peptides within each V-J. Welch's t-statistics and random forest reduced roughly 530 V-J features to some 14, which were used in a naive Bayes classifier (R e1071). Starting from the raw public reads, TCRdb applied fastp trimming at Q25, assembled clones with MiXCR and retained in-frame beta chains. Under each unique CDR3 protein, matching rows form one entry showing the most common genes and DNA. The V and J calls follow TCRdb's processing rather than the paper's. The sample table lists about half a million distinct CDR3 sequences, approximately 22% of them with a count of one. The ten most abundant clones make up 45% to 50% of the sample.

Ophthalmopathy patients had moderately to severely active disease, Clinical Activity Score of at least 3, NOSPECS grade of at least 4, and duration under 3 months. The study excluded patients with uncontrolled infections, other autoimmune diseases, pregnancy or lactation. Diagnoses relied on clinical symptoms, serum thyroxine and TRAb, thyroid ultrasound and orbital computed tomography. PBMCs were isolated from about 9.1 ml of fresh peripheral blood by Ficoll-Paque density gradient centrifugation. Total RNA was extracted using Trizol reagent, and RNA quality was assessed on an Agilent 2100 Bioanalyzer.

This sequence uses TRBV19 and TRBJ1-1, with no D gene named confidently. The sequence was collected from a woman aged 65 to 85 with Graves' ophthalmopathy. The specimen sequenced was blood. The DNA reads TGTGCCAGTAAGTCGGTGACCACTGAAGCTTTCTTT. Translated, this gives CASKSVTTEAFF.